These T cell receptor beta chains were read from a single sample in a study of cytomegalovirus exposure and HLA in healthy donors. Sequencing was performed with immunoSEQ multiplex PCR; in TCRdb, only in-frame clones are kept and a portion is missing. The sample gives 100,000 to 150,000 clones, about three quarters of which show up once; around 3.7% is in the top ten. The source material was PBMCs. The receptors come from a man in his thirties or forties in good health and CMV-seronegative. Both conserved end residues are part of each CDR3. D genes are given only for firm matches. Clone size is stated in some rows and not others, as once, few, many or a class when expanded.

NA	TRBV10-3	TRBJ2-1	TRBD1	TGTGCCATCAGTGAGTCATGGACAGGGTCCTACAATGAGCAGTTCTTC	CAISESWTGSYNEQFF
NA	TRBV7-3	TRBJ2-5	NA	TGTGCCAGCAGCGGAGGAGGGGGCAGCGGTGAGACCCAGTACTTC	CASSGGGGSGETQYF
NA	TRBV6-1	TRBJ1-5	NA	TGTGCCAGCAGTGAAGCTATGGGCGGCAATCAGCCCCAGCATTTT	CASSEAMGGNQPQHF
NA	TRBV7-2	TRBJ1-2	NA	TGTGCCAGCAGCTTAGGCAGGGTGAACTATGGCTACACCTTC	CASSLGRVNYGYTF
NA	TRBV25-1	TRBJ2-1	TRBD2	TGTGCCAGCAGTCTGGGGGGGGTCCCCTACAATGAGCAGTTCTTC	CASSLGGVPYNEQFF
NA	TRBV6-5	TRBJ2-1	NA	TGTGCCAGCAGTTACGTCGGTGCAGGGCTTTTGGGTGAGCAGTTCTTC	CASSYVGAGLLGEQFF
NA	TRBV4-1	TRBJ2-5	TRBD2	TGCGCCAGCAGCCCCCCCGCACTAGCGGGGTCAGCGACCCAGTACTTC	CASSPPALAGSATQYF
NA	TRBV7-9	TRBJ1-1	TRBD1	TGTGCCAGCAGCTTAGGCCAGACAGGGGGAAGGAACACTGAAGCTTTCTTT	CASSLGQTGGRNTEAFF
few	TRBV25-1	TRBJ1-1	NA	TGTGCCAGCAGTGAATTCGGACAGACCGCTGAAGCTTTCTTT	CASSEFGQTAEAFF
NA	TRBV19	TRBJ2-7	NA	TGTGCCAGTAGTATGGGCGATTTTTGGGACGAGCAGTACTTC	CASSMGDFWDEQYF